The 21 T cell receptor beta chains listed next were all sequenced from one sample in a study of vaccination effects on CD4 cells after COVID-19. The repertoire was sequenced with immunoSEQ multiplex PCR; TCRdb's copy has only in-frame clones and lacks some. Among roughly 52,000 clones listed, roughly two thirds were seen once. Their recognized antigens are unknown. Before sequencing, viral peptide pools were used by the ViraFEST assay to expand antigen-specific CD4+ T cells. CD4+ T cells were isolated after less than 12 days of culture. Nucleocapsid antibody tests were negative, and the vaccine recipients had no prior SARS-CoV-2 infection. The material was CD4+ T cells from PBMCs cultured with SARS-CoV-2 spike peptides, obtained before COVID-19 vaccination. The origin of the receptors is a human donor who received a COVID-19 vaccine.

The chain uses TRBV2 and TRBJ2-3; no definite D call. Germline V gene data show CDR1 as SNHLY and CDR2 as FYNNEI. CDR3 size: 15 residues. Between the trimmed V and J ends, which lost 3 bases and 3 bases, there was a span of 13 bases. The CDR3 reads CASSDIQRVTDTQYF. CDR3 coding DNA: TGTGCCAGCAGTGACATACAGCGCGTTACAGATACGCAGTATTTT.

This chain uses TRBV19 with TRBJ1-1; weak D call: TRBD1 (6 bases). The CDR3 covers 13 residues. CDR1 is LNHDA, CDR2 SQIVND, per germline (reference sequence). V was trimmed by 6 bases and J by 0 bases, leaving 8 bases between them. The CDR3 DNA reads TGTGCCAGTAGGGGGGGCCTGAACACTGAAGCTTTCTTT. It codes for CASRGGLNTEAFF.

The CDR3 DNA reads TGTGCCAGCAGTGAATCACGGGGGGGACCGGGGGGTGAGACCCAGTACTTC. Its protein is CASSESRGGPGGETQYF. The J gene is TRBJ2-5, the V gene TRBV25-1; 8 nucleotides line up with TRBD2. This CDR3 has 17 amino acids. Germline CDR1 reads MGHDK; CDR2 reads SYGVNS. V was clipped by 1 base and J by 5 bases; unmatched bases: 12.

V is TRBV5-8 and J is TRBJ1-1; D is unresolved. Germline-derived CDR1 and CDR2 are SGHTS and YDEGEE. V lost 1 base and J lost 2, with 12 bases in between. The CDR3 is made up of 15 amino acids. CDR3 sequence reads: CASSLFLGRNTEAFF. CDR3 DNA: TGTGCCAGCAGCTTGTTTTTGGGCAGAAACACTGAAGCTTTCTTT.

This clone was counted a few times. The chain has TRBV4-2 and TRBJ1-3; TRBD1 might be the D (6 bases). V dropped 5 bases and J dropped 0 bases, with 14 bases sitting between them. The germline CDR1 and CDR2 sequences are LGHNA and YNFKEQ. There are 16 residues in the CDR3. This chain's CDR3 is CASSSGGTSSGNTIYF. Here the CDR3 DNA reads TGTGCCAGCAGCAGCGGGGGGACAAGCTCTGGAAACACCATATATTTT.

The CDR3 is CASSSPRDRQETQYF. The CDR3 DNA reads as TGTGCCAGCAGCTCGCCCCGGGACAGACAAGAGACCCAGTACTTC. The chain carries TRBV5-4 and TRBJ2-5; 7 bases align to TRBD1. In germline, CDR1 is SGHNT, CDR2 YYREEE (reference sequence). Trimming cost V 3 bases and J 2 bases; bases outside gene matches: 7. The CDR3 has 15 amino acids.

This clone was counted between two and nine times. The gene calls are TRBV2 and TRBJ2-2; D is perhaps TRBD1 (5 bases). This CDR3 has 13 residues. In germline, CDR1 is SNHLY, CDR2 FYNNEI. V was trimmed by 3 bases and J by 7 bases, leaving 9 bases between them. The CDR3 spells CASSEGPRGELFF. The CDR3 DNA reads TGTGCCAGCAGTGAGGGGCCTCGCGGGGAGCTGTTTTTT.

This clone was detected once. The chain uses TRBV23-1 and TRBJ2-7; D might be TRBD1 (6 bases). TRBV23-1 counts as an open reading frame of uncertain function. This CDR3 has 14 amino acids. Trimming shortened V by 4 bases and J by 5 bases, and 15 bases separated the two germline ends. CDR3 sequence reads: CASSPQGIFHEQYF. The CDR3, as DNA: TGCGCCAGCAGTCCGCAGGGGATTTTCCACGAGCAGTACTTC.

This clone was observed a few times. The chain couples TRBV7-9 to TRBJ1-1; D is unclear. With 0 bases removed from V and 1 base from J, the gap between germline ends came to 6 bases. The CDR3 runs to 14 residues. CDR1 and CDR2 (germline): SEHNR, FQNEAQ (reference sequence). The CDR3 DNA is TGTGCCAGCAGCTTAGCGTCGGCGAACACTGAAGCTTTCTTT. Translated, it gives CASSLASANTEAFF.

V and J are TRBV5-6 and TRBJ1-5; D is unclear. CDR3 length: 16 residues. CDR1 and CDR2 (germline): SGHDT, YYEEEE. V was trimmed by 0 bases and J by 3 bases, leaving 13 bases between them. The CDR3 sequence is CASSLGYGINNQPQHF. In DNA form, the CDR3 reads TGTGCCAGCAGCTTGGGGTATGGCATAAACAATCAGCCCCAGCATTTT.

This clone has only a few counts. The V gene is TRBV2, the J gene TRBJ1-1, with D uncertain. The CDR3 is 13 amino acids. From germline, CDR1 is SNHLY and CDR2 FYNNEI. The V gene lost 6 bases and the J gene lost 2 bases, with 10 bases spanning the gap. CDR3 in amino acids: CASSVRGNTEAFF. The CDR3 DNA is TGTGCCAGCAGCGTTAGAGGTAACACTGAAGCTTTCTTT.

The V call is TRBV7-9, the J call TRBJ2-7, with 7 bases that match TRBD2. CDR1 and CDR2 (germline): SEHNR, FQNEAQ (reference sequence). The CDR3 is 15 amino acids. V was clipped by 1 base and J by 3 bases; unmatched bases: 6. The CDR3 DNA is TGTGCCAGCAGCTTAGGTTCTAGCGGATACTACGAGCAGTACTTC. Its protein product is CASSLGSSGYYEQYF.

V usage is TRBV7-9 and J usage is TRBJ1-1, with 8 bases lining up with TRBD1. CDR3 length: 15 residues. V trimming: 5 bases; J trimming: 1 base; junction bases outside the gene matches: 6. CDR1 and CDR2 (germline): SEHNR, FQNEAQ (reference sequence). The chain's CDR3 is CASSPGDRQNTEAFF. The CDR3 nucleotides are TGTGCCAGCAGCCCAGGGGACAGGCAGAACACTGAAGCTTTCTTT.

The rearrangement joins TRBV6-5 to TRBJ1-1; 7 bases map to TRBD1. Germline assignment: CDR1 MNHEY and CDR2 SVGAGI. After removal of 2 bases from V and 4 bases from J, the junction contained 10 bases not matched to a gene. CDR3 length: 16 residues. CDR3 sequence: CASSYRHRGPGTEAFF. The CDR3 coding sequence is TGTGCCAGCAGTTACCGTCACAGGGGTCCGGGCACTGAAGCTTTCTTT.

The chain couples TRBV4-1 to TRBJ2-7; 8 bases are shared with TRBD1. This CDR3 has 16 residues. Germline V gives CDR1 MGHRA, CDR2 YSYEKL. After removal of 0 bases from V and 7 bases from J, the junction contained 11 bases not matched to a gene. The CDR3 spells CASSQEWGQASLEQYF. The CDR3 DNA is TGCGCCAGCAGCCAAGAATGGGGACAGGCATCCCTTGAGCAGTACTTC.

The V and J genes are TRBV28 and TRBJ1-1; D call uncertain. CDR3 size: 15 residues. V gave up 6 bases and J gave up 0 bases, with 14 bases separating them. The V gene's germline CDR1 is MDHEN and CDR2 SYDVKM. DNA of the CDR3: TGTGCCAGCAGGGTCGGCAGCGACCTGAACACTGAAGCTTTCTTT. The encoded protein is CASRVGSDLNTEAFF. The full variable domain, rest sourced from reference TRBV28 and TRBJ1-1, is DVKVTQSSRYLVKRTGEKVFLECVQDMDHENMFWYRQDPGLGLRLIYFSYDVKMKEKGDIPEGYSVSREKKERFSLILESASTNQTSMYLCASRVGSDLNTEAFFGQGTRLTVV.

The chain links TRBV29-1 to TRBJ2-5; D is perhaps TRBD1 (5 bases). V was trimmed by 3 bases and J by 2 bases, leaving 7 bases between them. This CDR3 comprises 12 residues. Germline assignment: CDR1 SQVTM and CDR2 ANQGSEA. The CDR3 here is CSVDREQETQYF. DNA for the CDR3: TGCAGCGTTGACAGGGAACAAGAGACCCAGTACTTC.

J is TRBJ1-1 and V is TRBV5-5; D not resolved. Germline values: CDR1 SGHKS, CDR2 YYEKEE (reference sequence). This CDR3 is built from 15 residues. The V gene lost 3 bases and the J gene lost 4 bases, with 16 bases spanning the gap. This chain's CDR3 is CASSWEGTRSTEAFF. The DNA of the CDR3 is TGTGCCAGCAGCTGGGAGGGCACCCGTAGCACTGAAGCTTTCTTT.

This clone has just one count. The genes are TRBV6-5 and TRBJ1-5; D remains ambiguous. The V gene's germline CDR1 is MNHEY and CDR2 SVGAGI. The CDR3 sequence is 15 residues long. Trimming took 6 bases from V and 0 from J, leaving 12 bases between them. CDR3 loop: CASRDVWGSNQPQHF. CDR3 nucleotide sequence: TGTGCCAGCAGGGACGTGTGGGGTAGCAATCAGCCCCAGCATTTT.

The V gene is TRBV28, the J gene TRBJ1-4, with D possibly TRBD1 on 5 matching bases. Trimming shortened V by 7 bases and J by 0 bases, and 9 bases separated the two germline ends. The CDR3 runs 14 residues. Germline V gene data show CDR1 as MDHEN and CDR2 as SYDVKM. The chain's CDR3 is CASTGDATNEKLFF. Written as DNA, the CDR3 is TGTGCCAGCACGGGGGATGCAACTAATGAAAAACTGTTTTTT.

This sequence joins TRBV28 and TRBJ2-1; possible D gene TRBD2, 6 bases. The CDR3 totals 13 residues. The V and J ends lost 8 bases and 0 bases respectively, with 8 bases between them. Germline V gene lookup returns CDR1 MDHEN and CDR2 SYDVKM. The CDR3 spells CASRGSSYNEQFF. The CDR3 coding sequence is TGTGCCAGCCGGGGGAGCTCCTACAATGAGCAGTTCTTC.